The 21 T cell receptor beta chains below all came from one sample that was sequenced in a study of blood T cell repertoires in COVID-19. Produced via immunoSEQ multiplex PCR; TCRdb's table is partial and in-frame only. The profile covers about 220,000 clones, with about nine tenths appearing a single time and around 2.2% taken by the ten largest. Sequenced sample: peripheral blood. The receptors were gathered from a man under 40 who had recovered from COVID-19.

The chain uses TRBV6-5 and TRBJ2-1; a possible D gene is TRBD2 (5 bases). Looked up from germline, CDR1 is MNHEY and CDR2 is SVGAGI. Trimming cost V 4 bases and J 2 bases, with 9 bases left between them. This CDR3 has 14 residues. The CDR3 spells CASSWASPYNEQFF. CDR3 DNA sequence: TGTGCCAGCAGTTGGGCTAGCCCCTACAATGAGCAGTTCTTC.

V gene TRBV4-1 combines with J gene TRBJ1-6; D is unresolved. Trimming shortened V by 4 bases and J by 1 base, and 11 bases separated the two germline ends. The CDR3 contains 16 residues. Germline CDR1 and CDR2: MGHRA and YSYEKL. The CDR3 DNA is TGCGCCAGCAGCCCCCCTCGGGGATCCTATAATTCACCCCTCCACTTT. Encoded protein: CASSPPRGSYNSPLHF.

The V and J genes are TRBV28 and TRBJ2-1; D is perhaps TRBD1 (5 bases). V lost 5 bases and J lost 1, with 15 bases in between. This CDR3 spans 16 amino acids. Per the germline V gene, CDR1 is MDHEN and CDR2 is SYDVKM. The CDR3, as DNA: TGTGCCAGCAGTACCCCAGGGAAGGGTTCCTACAATGAGCAGTTCTTC. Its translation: CASSTPGKGSYNEQFF.

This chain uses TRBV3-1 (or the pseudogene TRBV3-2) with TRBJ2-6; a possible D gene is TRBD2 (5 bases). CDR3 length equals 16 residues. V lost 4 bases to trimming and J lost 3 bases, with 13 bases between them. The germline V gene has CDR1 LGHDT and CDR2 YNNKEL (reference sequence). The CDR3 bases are TGTGCCAGCAGCCTGAGCGGTGGTGGTGGGGCCAACGTCCTGACTTTC. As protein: CASSLSGGGGANVLTF.

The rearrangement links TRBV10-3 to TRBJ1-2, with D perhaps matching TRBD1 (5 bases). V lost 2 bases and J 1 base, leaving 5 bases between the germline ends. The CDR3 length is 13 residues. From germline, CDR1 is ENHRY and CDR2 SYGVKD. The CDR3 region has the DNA TGTGCCATCAGTGAGCAGGGTAACTATGGCTACACCTTC. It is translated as CAISEQGNYGYTF.

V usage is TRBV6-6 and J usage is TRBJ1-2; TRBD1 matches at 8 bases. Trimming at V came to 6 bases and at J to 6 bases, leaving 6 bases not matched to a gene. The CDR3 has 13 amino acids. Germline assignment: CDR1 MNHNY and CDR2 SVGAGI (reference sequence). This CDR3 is CASRDREVDGYTF. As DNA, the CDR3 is TGTGCCAGCAGGGACAGGGAGGTAGATGGCTACACCTTC.

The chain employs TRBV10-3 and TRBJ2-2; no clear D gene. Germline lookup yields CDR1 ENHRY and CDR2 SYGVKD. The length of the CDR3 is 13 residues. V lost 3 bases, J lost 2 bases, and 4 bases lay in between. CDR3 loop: CAISDFNTGELFF. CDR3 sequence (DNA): TGTGCCATCAGTGACTTCAACACCGGGGAGCTGTTTTTT.

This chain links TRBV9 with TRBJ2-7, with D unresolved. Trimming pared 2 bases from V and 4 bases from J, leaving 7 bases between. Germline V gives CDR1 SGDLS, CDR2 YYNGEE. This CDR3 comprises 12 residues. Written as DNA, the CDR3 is TGTGCCAGCAGCGTCGACTCGTACGAGCAGTACTTC. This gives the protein CASSVDSYEQYF.

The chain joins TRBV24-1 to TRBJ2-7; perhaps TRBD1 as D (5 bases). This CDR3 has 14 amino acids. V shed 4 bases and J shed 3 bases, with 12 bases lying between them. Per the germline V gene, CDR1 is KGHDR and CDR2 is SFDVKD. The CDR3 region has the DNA TGTGCCACCAGTGACCCCAGGCAGGGCTACGAGCAGTACTTC. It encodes CATSDPRQGYEQYF.

The CDR3 nucleotides read TGTGCCAGCAGTTTTATAGCCACCGGGGAGCTGTTTTTT. Residues: CASSFIATGELFF. The chain employs TRBV12-3 or TRBV12-4 and TRBJ2-2, with D hard to call. This CDR3 region has 13 residues. V lost 3 bases and J 4 bases, leaving 6 bases between the germline ends.

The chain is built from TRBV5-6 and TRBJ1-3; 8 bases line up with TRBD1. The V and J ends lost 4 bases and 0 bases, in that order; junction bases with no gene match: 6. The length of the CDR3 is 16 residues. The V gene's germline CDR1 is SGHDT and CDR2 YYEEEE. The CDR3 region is CASSPYTGGSGNTIYF. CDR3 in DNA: TGTGCCAGCAGCCCGTATACAGGGGGCTCTGGAAACACCATATATTTT. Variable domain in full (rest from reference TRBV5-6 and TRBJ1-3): DAGVTQSPTHLIKTRGQQVTLRCSPKSGHDTVSWYQQALGQGPQFIFQYYEEEERQRGNFPDRFSGHQFPNYSSELNVNALLLGDSALYLCASSPYTGGSGNTIYFGEGSWLTVV.

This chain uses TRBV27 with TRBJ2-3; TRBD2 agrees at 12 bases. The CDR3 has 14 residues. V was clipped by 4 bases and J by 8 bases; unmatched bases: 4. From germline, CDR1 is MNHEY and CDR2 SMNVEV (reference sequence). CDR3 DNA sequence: TGTGCCAGCAGTTCCGGGACTAGCGGGCTTACGCAGTATTTT. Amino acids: CASSSGTSGLTQYF.

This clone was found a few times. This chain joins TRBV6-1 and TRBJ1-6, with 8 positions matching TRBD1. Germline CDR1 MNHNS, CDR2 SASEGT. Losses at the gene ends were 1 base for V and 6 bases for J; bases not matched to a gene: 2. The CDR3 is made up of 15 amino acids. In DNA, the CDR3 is TGTGCCAGCAGTGAAGGGGACAGGATTAATTCACCCCTCCACTTT. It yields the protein CASSEGDRINSPLHF.

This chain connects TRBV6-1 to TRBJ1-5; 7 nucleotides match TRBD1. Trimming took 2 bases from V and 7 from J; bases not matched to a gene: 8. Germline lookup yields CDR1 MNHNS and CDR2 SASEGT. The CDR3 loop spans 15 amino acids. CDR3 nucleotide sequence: TGTGCCAGCAGTGAATTTGGACAGGTAGGGCAGCCCCAGCATTTT. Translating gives CASSEFGQVGQPQHF.

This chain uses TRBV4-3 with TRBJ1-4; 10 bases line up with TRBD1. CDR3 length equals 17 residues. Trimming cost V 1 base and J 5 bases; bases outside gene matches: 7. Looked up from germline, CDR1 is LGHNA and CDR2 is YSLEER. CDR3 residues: CASSQARTGGTNEKLFF. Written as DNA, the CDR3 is TGCGCCAGCAGCCAAGCGAGGACAGGGGGGACAAATGAAAAACTGTTTTTT.

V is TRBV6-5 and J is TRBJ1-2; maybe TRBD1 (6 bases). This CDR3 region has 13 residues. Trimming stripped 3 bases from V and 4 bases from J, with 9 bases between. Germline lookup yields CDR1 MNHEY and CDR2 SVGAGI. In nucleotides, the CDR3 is TGTGCCAGCAGTTATCAGGGGACCTATGGCTACACCTTC. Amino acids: CASSYQGTYGYTF.

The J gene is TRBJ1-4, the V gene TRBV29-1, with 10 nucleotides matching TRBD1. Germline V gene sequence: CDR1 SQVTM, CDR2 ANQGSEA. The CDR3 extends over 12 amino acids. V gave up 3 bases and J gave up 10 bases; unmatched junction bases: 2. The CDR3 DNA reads TGCAGCGTTGAGGGGGACAGGGGAAAACTGTTTTTT. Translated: CSVEGDRGKLFF. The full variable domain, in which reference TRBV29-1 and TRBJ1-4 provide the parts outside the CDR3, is SAVISQKPSRDICQRGTSLTIQCQVDSQVTMMFWYRQQPGQSLTLIATANQGSEATYESGFVIDKFPISRPNLTFSTLTVSNMSPEDSSIYLCSVEGDRGKLFFGSGTQLSVL.

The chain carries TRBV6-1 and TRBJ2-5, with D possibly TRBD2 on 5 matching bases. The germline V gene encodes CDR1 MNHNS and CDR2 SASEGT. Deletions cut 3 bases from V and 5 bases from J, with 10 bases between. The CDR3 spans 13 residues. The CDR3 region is CASSDGGLETQYF. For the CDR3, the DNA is TGTGCCAGCAGTGATGGCGGACTTGAGACCCAGTACTTC.

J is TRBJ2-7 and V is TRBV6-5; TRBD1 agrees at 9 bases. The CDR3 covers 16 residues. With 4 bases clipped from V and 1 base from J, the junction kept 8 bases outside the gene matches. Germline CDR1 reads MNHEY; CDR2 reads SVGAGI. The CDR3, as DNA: TGTGCCAGCAGTTTCTCGGGACAGGGTGGGTCCTACGAGCAGTACTTC. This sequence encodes CASSFSGQGGSYEQYF.

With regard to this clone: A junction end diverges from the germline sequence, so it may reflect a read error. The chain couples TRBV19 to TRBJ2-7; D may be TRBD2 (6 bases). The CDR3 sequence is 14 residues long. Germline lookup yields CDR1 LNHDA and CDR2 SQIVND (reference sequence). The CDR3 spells CASSIGTISDEQYF. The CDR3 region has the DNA TGTGCCAGTAGTATAGGGACTATCTCCGACGAGCAGTACTTC.

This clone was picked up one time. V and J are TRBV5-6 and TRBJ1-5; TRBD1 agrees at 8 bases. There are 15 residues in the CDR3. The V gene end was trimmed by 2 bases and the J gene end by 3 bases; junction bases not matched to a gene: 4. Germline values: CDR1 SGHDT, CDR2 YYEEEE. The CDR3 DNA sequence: TGTGCCAGCAGCTTTGGACAGGGAAACAATCAGCCCCAGCATTTT. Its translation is CASSFGQGNNQPQHF.